The T cell receptor beta chain under discussion was sequenced for a study of CD8 T cells in ankylosing spondylitis. Overall study findings and caveats: From matched ankylosing spondylitis synovial fluid, disease-linked clones were reportedly recovered at significantly enriched levels. Eight highly homologous variants formed a TCR beta motif that appeared characteristic of ankylosing spondylitis blood.

Losses at the gene ends were 4 bases for V and 5 bases for J; bases not matched to a gene: 5. This CDR3 has 14 residues. Germline V gene lookup returns CDR1 MGHRA and CDR2 YSYEKL. TCRdb itself ran the 5' RACE reads through MiXCR, one entry per CDR3 protein. The table records some 200,000 distinct CDR3 sequences, 9.5% to 15% of them present only once. This clonotype has a count of ten or more. Its matching antigen is unknown. This receptor was identified in a male donor with ankylosing spondylitis or in good health (not recorded which). Sequencing was done on a sample of blood, either unsorted or a sorted T cell fraction (not recorded which). The V call is TRBV4-1, the J call TRBJ2-5, with 9 bases matching TRBD1. The CDR3 region has the DNA TGCGCCAGCAGCCCGGGACAGGGCCCGGAGACCCAGTACTTC. Protein: CASSPGQGPETQYF.